This T cell receptor beta chain was captured by sequencing in a study of blood T cell repertoires in COVID-19. Study-level information: Material from acute and convalescent COVID-19 was sourced from the United States, Italy and Spain. The cDNA or gDNA used as material had been derived from T cells, B-cell-depleted T cells, or PBMCs.

The germline V and J ends were trimmed by 1 base and 9 bases, with 10 bases remaining between them. CDR3 length equals 13 residues. Methods used by the authors: Estimated nucleated cell counts came from reference gene primer amplification. TCRdb's table, derived via immunoSEQ multiplex PCR, lists solely in-frame clones and lacks some. V and J calls and clone size come straight from that table; D and trimming were deduced from the DNA. Among about 150,000 clones listed, about 90% were seen once. The sequenced sample consisted of peripheral blood. The clonotype originates from a man aged 45-65 years with acute or convalescent COVID-19. The chain has TRBV12-3 or TRBV12-4 and TRBJ2-1, with D possibly being TRBD2 (5 bases). The CDR3 region has the DNA TGTGCCAGCAGTTTAGGGAGCGGCGGTGAGCAGTTCTTC. Protein sequence: CASSLGSGGEQFF.